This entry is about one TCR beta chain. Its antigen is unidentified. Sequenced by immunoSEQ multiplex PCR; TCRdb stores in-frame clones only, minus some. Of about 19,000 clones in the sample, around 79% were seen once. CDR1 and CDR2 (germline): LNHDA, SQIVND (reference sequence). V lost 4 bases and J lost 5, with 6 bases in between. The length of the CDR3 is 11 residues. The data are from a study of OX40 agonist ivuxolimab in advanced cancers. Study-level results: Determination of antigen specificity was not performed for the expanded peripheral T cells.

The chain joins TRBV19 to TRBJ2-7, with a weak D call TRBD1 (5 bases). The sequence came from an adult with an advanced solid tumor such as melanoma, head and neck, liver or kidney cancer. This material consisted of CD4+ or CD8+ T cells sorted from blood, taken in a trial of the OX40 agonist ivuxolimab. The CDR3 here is CASSTGNEQYF. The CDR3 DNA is TGTGCCAGTAGTACAGGGAACGAGCAGTACTTC.